This T cell receptor (beta chain) was captured by sequencing in a study of cytomegalovirus exposure and HLA in healthy donors. Regarding the study as a whole: The study designated fewer than 200 TCR beta chains cytomegalovirus-associated. As was reported, the classifier diagnosed cytomegalovirus status with high specificity and sensitivity. As was reported, the HLA-A and HLA-B alleles of most subjects were accurately predicted from TCR beta sequences.

This clone showed up just a few times. The antigen remains undetermined. 60 Vbeta and 13 Jbeta primers were used in PCR. Method: immunoSEQ multiplex PCR; TCRdb's copy keeps in-frame clones and lacks some. Of roughly 190,000 clones in the sample, 78% were seen once. The sample consisted of PBMCs. This TCR was sampled from a female donor in good health and CMV-seronegative.

The CDR3 region is CASSLRGPGANVLTF. CDR3 in DNA: TGTGCCAGCAGTTTGCGAGGCCCTGGGGCCAACGTCCTGACTTTC. The genes are TRBV27 and TRBJ2-6; D remains ambiguous. The CDR3 length is 15 residues. Trimming left V 3 bases short and J 2 bases short, with 8 bases between. Germline-derived CDR1 and CDR2 are MNHEY and SMNVEV (reference sequence).